One sample yielded the 15 T cell receptor beta chains listed below, sequenced in a study of CD8 T cells in ankylosing spondylitis. TCRdb fed the 5' RACE reads into MiXCR, producing one record per CDR3 protein. The data hold some 130,000 distinct CDR3 sequences, with about 7% observed a single time. Material: blood, either unsorted or a sorted T cell fraction (not recorded which). Every receptor here comes from a female donor with ankylosing spondylitis or in good health (not recorded which).

This clonotype was detected many times. The chain has TRBV11-2 and TRBJ1-1; a possible D gene is TRBD1 (6 bases). Between the trimmed V and J ends, which lost 1 base and 1 base, there was a span of 22 bases. The germline V gene has CDR1 SGHAT and CDR2 FQNNGV. There are 19 residues in the CDR3. The CDR3 DNA is TGTGCCAGCAGCTTAGTAAGGTTTGGTGGAGGGGGGTCGAACACTGAAGCTTTCTTT. Its protein product is CASSLVRFGGGGSNTEAFF.

Ten or more counts support this clonotype. The V call is TRBV12-3 or TRBV12-4, the J call TRBJ1-2; D is unresolved. The CDR3 is 11 amino acids. Trimming cost V 10 bases and J 1 base, with 7 bases left between them. The CDR3 here is CATIHNYGYTF. CDR3 nucleotide sequence: TGTGCCACCATACATAACTATGGCTACACCTTC.

This clonotype was found many times. The chain joins TRBV14 to TRBJ2-5; weak D call: TRBD1 (6 bases). The CDR3 extends over 15 amino acids. Germline lookup yields CDR1 SGHDN and CDR2 FVKESK. With 6 bases removed from V and 2 bases from J, the gap between germline ends came to 16 bases. The CDR3 DNA is TGTGCCAGCAGTCTGGACAGAACCATGCAAGAGACCCAGTACTTC. Protein sequence: CASSLDRTMQETQYF.

The chain couples TRBV30 to TRBJ1-1; TRBD1 aligns across 10 bases. This CDR3 region has 13 residues. From germline, CDR1 is GTSNPN and CDR2 SVGIG (reference sequence). After removal of 1 base from V and 4 bases from J, the junction contained 0 bases not matched to a gene. CDR3 residues: CAWSGDRGTEAFF. CDR3 bases: TGTGCCTGGAGTGGGGACAGGGGCACTGAAGCTTTCTTT.

There are many counts of this clonotype. The chain employs TRBV29-1 and TRBJ1-2; tentative D call: TRBD1 (5 bases). In germline, CDR1 is SQVTM, CDR2 ANQGSEA. CDR3 length: 10 amino acids. Trimming stripped 7 bases from V and 6 bases from J, with 9 bases between. The CDR3 DNA reads as TGCAGCGGCCGGGGCGATGGCTACACCTTC. As protein: CSGRGDGYTF.

This clonotype has a count of ten or more. This chain connects TRBV5-1 to TRBJ1-2; 7 bases fit TRBD1. The junction had 10 bases not matched to a gene; V was cut back by 4 bases and J by 4 bases. Germline values: CDR1 SGHRS, CDR2 YFSETQ. The CDR3 spans 15 residues. The CDR3 coding sequence is TGCGCCAGCAGCGCTCGACAGGGCCCCGCCTATGGCTACACCTTC. Its translation is CASSARQGPAYGYTF.

There are many counts of this clonotype. The chain links TRBV5-5 to TRBJ2-2; weak D call: TRBD1 (5 bases). The CDR3 length is 13 residues. Looked up from germline, CDR1 is SGHKS and CDR2 is YYEKEE (reference sequence). V was cut by 2 bases and J by 6 bases, with 8 bases left in between. CDR3 region: CASSFEGAGELFF. The CDR3 nucleotides read TGTGCCAGCAGCTTTGAAGGGGCCGGGGAGCTGTTTTTT.

Concerning this clonotype: A much larger clone differs by one base, so this may be a read error. V and J are TRBV20-1 and TRBJ2-7; perhaps D is TRBD1 or TRBD2 (5 bases each). CDR1 is DFQATT, CDR2 SNEGSKA, per germline (reference sequence). The CDR3 extends over 13 amino acids. With 5 bases removed from V and 3 bases from J, the gap between germline ends came to 14 bases. The CDR3 DNA reads as TGCAGTGCTCCCCCAACAGGAGGCTACGAGCAGTACTTC. Protein: CSAPPTGGYEQYF.

This clonotype was detected a few times. V is TRBV18 and J is TRBJ2-5; D might be TRBD1 (6 bases). The CDR3 is 14 amino acids. Trimming pared 6 bases from V and 3 bases from J, leaving 14 bases between. Germline V gene lookup returns CDR1 KGHSH and CDR2 LQKENI. The CDR3 bases are TGTGCCAGCTCGCTGACCAGGGGAGAAGAGACCCAGTACTTC. This sequence encodes CASSLTRGEETQYF.

This clonotype was observed many times. The chain employs TRBV5-1 and TRBJ2-1; D is possibly TRBD1 (6 bases). The germline V gene encodes CDR1 SGHRS and CDR2 YFSETQ. The CDR3 length is 14 residues. The V gene lost 1 base and the J gene lost 4 bases, with 9 bases spanning the gap. This CDR3 is CASSLKGEYNEQFF. The CDR3 DNA reads TGCGCCAGCAGCTTGAAGGGGGAATACAATGAGCAGTTCTTC. Complete variable domain (other parts from reference TRBV5-1 and TRBJ2-1): KAGVTQTPRYLIKTRGQQVTLSCSPISGHRSVSWYQQTPGQGLQFLFEYFSETQRNKGNFPGRFSGRQFSNSRSEMNVSTLELGDSALYLCASSLKGEYNEQFFGPGTRLTVL.

Worth noting for this clonotype: A much larger clone differs from this one at a single base, so this may be a read error. The rearrangement joins TRBV4-3 to TRBJ1-2; D perhaps matches TRBD1 (5 bases). Germline V CDR1 and CDR2: LGHNA, YSLEER. The CDR3 runs to 16 residues. The CDR3: CASSQSVVGANYDYTF. In DNA form, the CDR3 reads TGCGCCAGCAGCCAAAGCGTTGTCGGGGCTAACTATGACTACACCTTC.

This clonotype was recorded at least ten times. The chain carries TRBV5-8 and TRBJ2-2, with D uncertain. V lost 4 bases and J 0 bases, leaving 13 bases between the germline ends. Per the germline V gene, CDR1 is SGHTS and CDR2 is YDEGEE. There are 16 residues in the CDR3. In DNA form, the CDR3 reads TGTGCCAGCAGCACCCAGGTTATACCGAACACCGGGGAGCTGTTTTTT. Protein product: CASSTQVIPNTGELFF.

Many counts were recorded for this clonotype. This chain joins TRBV5-1 and TRBJ2-3, with D possibly matching TRBD2 (6 bases). The CDR3 contains 14 residues. The germline V gene encodes CDR1 SGHRS and CDR2 YFSETQ. V dropped 4 bases and J dropped 2 bases, with 11 bases sitting between them. The CDR3, as DNA: TGCGCCAGCAGCGCCGGGGACTTCACAGATACGCAGTATTTT. It specifies CASSAGDFTDTQYF.

This clonotype was detected a few times. This chain uses TRBV6-6 with TRBJ1-1; TRBD1 is a possible D gene (6 bases). Trimming shortened V by 8 bases and J by 1 base, and 11 bases separated the two germline ends. CDR1 MNHNY and CDR2 SVGAGI come from the germline V gene (reference sequence). The CDR3 extends over 13 amino acids. For the CDR3, the DNA is TGTGCCAGCGGGACAAAGGGGAACACTGAAGCTTTCTTT. Translated: CASGTKGNTEAFF.

This clonotype was observed many times. The chain recombines TRBV10-3 with TRBJ1-5; a possible D gene is TRBD1 (5 bases). CDR1 is ENHRY, CDR2 SYGVKD, per germline. Trimming shortened V by 0 bases and J by 0 bases, and 12 bases separated the two germline ends. CDR3 length: 17 residues. CDR3 bases: TGTGCCATCAGTGAGTCAGGGGTCGGGATTAGCAATCAGCCCCAGCATTTT. It is translated as CAISESGVGISNQPQHF.